One sample yielded the 14 T cell receptor beta chains listed below, sequenced in a study of blood T cell repertoires in COVID-19. TCRdb's copy holds only in-frame clones and misses some; the assay was immunoSEQ multiplex PCR. Among approximately 330,000 clones listed, over 80% were seen once. The sequencing input was peripheral blood. The receptors derive from a man aged 30 to 39 with COVID-19, enrolled during active disease.

This rearrangement joins TRBV4-2 to TRBJ2-1; 9 bases match TRBD1. Germline CDR1 LGHNA, CDR2 YNFKEQ. The CDR3 consists of 17 residues. V shed 1 base, J shed 7 bases, and the junction held 11 bases outside the gene matches. CDR3 nucleotides: TGTGCCAGCAGCCAAGCCATCGGGACAGGGACGCCAAATGAGCAGTTCTTC. It specifies CASSQAIGTGTPNEQFF.

This clone was counted a few times. The rearrangement joins TRBV7-9 to TRBJ2-7, with 8 nucleotides matching TRBD1. The V segment lost 8 bases and the J segment 3 bases; nucleotides outside the gene matches: 9. CDR1 is SEHNR, CDR2 FQNEAQ, per germline (reference sequence). This CDR3 spans 14 amino acids. The CDR3 DNA follows: TGTGCCAGCGCCGCCTGGACAGGGTACTACGAGCAGTACTTC. Protein sequence: CASAAWTGYYEQYF.

V is TRBV5-4 and J is TRBJ2-7, with D tentatively TRBD1 (6 bases). The V gene's germline CDR1 is SGHNT and CDR2 YYREEE (reference sequence). The CDR3 sequence is 13 residues long. Trimming pared 4 bases from V and 5 bases from J, leaving 13 bases between. CDR3 DNA: TGTGCCAGCAGCCGGGTGGCAGGGGACGAGCAGTACTTC. Translating gives CASSRVAGDEQYF.

V is TRBV15 and J is TRBJ2-7, with 9 bases matching TRBD1. Germline loops: CDR1 LNHNV, CDR2 YYDKDF (reference sequence). Germline trimming cut 5 bases from V and 5 bases from J; bases unmatched to any gene: 10. This CDR3 region has 15 residues. CDR3 nucleotides: TGTGCCACCAGCGAACGGGACAGGGTATACGACGAGCAGTACTTC. This codes for CATSERDRVYDEQYF.

The chain uses TRBV4-2 and TRBJ2-5; TRBD1 is a possible D gene (5 bases). The CDR3 spans 17 residues. The V gene lost 1 base and the J gene lost 5 bases, with 20 bases spanning the gap. Germline lookup yields CDR1 LGHNA and CDR2 YNFKEQ. The CDR3 spells CASSQGDVARAGETQYF. The CDR3 nucleotides are TGTGCCAGCAGCCAAGGGGATGTAGCCAGGGCTGGGGAGACCCAGTACTTC.

The chain combines TRBV5-4 with TRBJ2-5; 9 positions agree with TRBD1. CDR3 length: 15 amino acids. The germline V gene encodes CDR1 SGHNT and CDR2 YYREEE (reference sequence). Trimming took 3 bases from V and 1 from J; bases not matched to a gene: 4. CDR3 in DNA: TGTGCCAGCAGCTCGAACAGGGGGCCCCAAGAGACCCAGTACTTC. Translated: CASSSNRGPQETQYF.

The chain recombines TRBV6-5 with TRBJ2-5; the match to TRBD2 covers 8 bases. In germline, CDR1 is MNHEY, CDR2 SVGAGI. The V gene end was trimmed by 2 bases and the J gene end by 4 bases; junction bases not matched to a gene: 6. CDR3 size: 15 residues. CDR3 sequence reads: CASSYGSGVGETQYF. The DNA of the CDR3 is TGTGCCAGCAGTTACGGTAGCGGGGTGGGAGAGACCCAGTACTTC.

V usage is TRBV27 and J usage is TRBJ1-2, with 7 bases that match TRBD1. Trimming removed 8 bases from V and 2 bases from J; junction bases left unmatched: 8. CDR3 length: 14 amino acids. The germline gives CDR1 MNHEY, CDR2 SMNVEV (reference sequence). The CDR3 protein is CASGPRTGNYGYTF. In DNA, the CDR3 is TGTGCCAGCGGACCCCGGACAGGAAACTATGGCTACACCTTC.

The chain recombines TRBV21-1 with TRBJ2-1; TRBD2 reflects the table's D call only, with no check against the DNA. TRBV21-1 is given as a pseudogene. The CDR3 is 15 amino acids. The CDR3 loop is CASSKALVGGNEQFF. As DNA, the CDR3 is TGTGCCAGCAGCAAAGCGCTCGTCGGGGGGAATGAGCAGTTCTTC.

DNA for the CDR3: TGTGCCAGTAGTATAGGATTAGGCAGGGACAATGAGCAGTTCTTC. This sequence encodes CASSIGLGRDNEQFF. V usage is TRBV19 and J usage is TRBJ2-1, with D tentatively TRBD1 (5 bases). In germline, CDR1 is LNHDA, CDR2 SQIVND (reference sequence). The V end lost 1 base, the J end lost 5 bases, and 12 bases lay between the germline ends. The CDR3 covers 15 residues.

The V and J genes are TRBV6-4 and TRBJ2-3; 9 positions match TRBD2. This CDR3 contains 15 residues. The germline V gene encodes CDR1 MRHNA and CDR2 SNTAGT. With V trimmed by 4 bases and J by 2 bases, 4 bases remained unmatched. The CDR3 sequence is CASSASGDYTDTQYF. CDR3 sequence (DNA): TGTGCCAGCAGTGCTAGCGGGGATTACACAGATACGCAGTATTTT.

V usage is TRBV2 and J usage is TRBJ1-5; TRBD1 might be the D (5 bases). V was trimmed by 0 bases and J by 2 bases, leaving 8 bases between them. Germline V gene lookup returns CDR1 SNHLY and CDR2 FYNNEI. The CDR3 is 15 amino acids. CDR3 DNA: TGTGCCAGCAGTGAAGCTAGGGGTGGCAATCAGCCCCAGCATTTT. This codes for CASSEARGGNQPQHF. The full variable domain, in which reference TRBV2 and TRBJ1-5 provide the parts outside the CDR3, is EPEVTQTPSHQVTQMGQEVILRCVPISNHLYFYWYRQILGQKVEFLVSFYNNEISEKSEIFDDQFSVERPDGSNFTLKIRSTKLEDSAMYFCASSEARGGNQPQHFGDGTRLSIL.

The rearrangement links TRBV7-9 to TRBJ2-5; possible D gene TRBD2, 6 bases. Germline assignment: CDR1 SEHNR and CDR2 FQNEAQ (reference sequence). The CDR3 contains 17 residues. The V and J ends lost 5 bases and 3 bases respectively, with 22 bases between them. CDR3 amino acids: CASSGGGEGDFEETQYF. For the CDR3, the DNA is TGTGCCAGCAGCGGAGGCGGGGAAGGGGACTTTGAAGAGACCCAGTACTTC.

This sequence joins TRBV7-9 and TRBJ1-2, with 8 bases matching TRBD1. Germline lookup yields CDR1 SEHNR and CDR2 FQNEAQ (reference sequence). The CDR3 is 15 residues long. V shed 3 bases and J 8 bases; nucleotides not matched to a gene: 11. The CDR3 nucleotides read TGTGCCAGCAGCTTCCCCGCAGGGGGCGCAAGGGGCTACACCTTC. Translated: CASSFPAGGARGYTF.